What follows are 9 T cell receptor beta chains derived from one specimen sequenced in a study of shared clonotypes between healthy human individuals. Here immunoSEQ multiplex PCR was the method, and the copy in TCRdb shows in-frame clones only, minus some. The sample contains some 2 million clones, about 95% of which appear only once. The naive CD8 population came from CD45RO-negative cells selected for CCR7, without terminally differentiated effector memory CD45RA+ cells. The sequencing input was naive CD8+ T cells sorted from blood. These TCRs come from a young man in good health.

The count of this clone is one. J is TRBJ2-7 and V is TRBV19, with 7 nucleotides matching TRBD1. The CDR3 loop spans 14 amino acids. The ends lost 1 base at V and 6 bases at J; junction bases unmatched: 6. Germline V gene sequence: CDR1 LNHDA, CDR2 SQIVND (reference sequence). CDR3 amino acids: CASSIGHRGREQYF. The CDR3 bases are TGTGCCAGTAGTATAGGGCACAGGGGACGCGAGCAGTACTTC. Combining the CDR3 with reference TRBV19 and TRBJ2-7 gives the whole variable domain DGGITQSPKYLFRKEGQNVTLSCEQNLNHDAMYWYRQDPGQGLRLIYYSQIVNDFQKGDIAEGYSVSREKKESFPLTVTSAQKNPTAFYLCASSIGHRGREQYFGPGTRLTVT.

This chain connects TRBV7-9 to TRBJ2-7, with D hard to call. Germline V gene data show CDR1 as SEHNR and CDR2 as FQNEAQ (reference sequence). Trimming cost V 4 bases and J 2 bases, with 9 bases left between them. This CDR3 region has 13 residues. The CDR3 DNA is TGTGCCAGCAGCTCCGAACTTCCCTACGAGCAGTACTTC. Translating gives CASSSELPYEQYF. The full variable domain, in which reference TRBV7-9 and TRBJ2-7 provide the parts outside the CDR3, is DTGVSQNPRHKITKRGQNVTFRCDPISEHNRLYWYRQTLGQGPEFLTYFQNEAQLEKSRLLSDRFSAERPKGSFSTLEIQRTEQGDSAMYLCASSSELPYEQYFGPGTRLTVT.

The chain is built from TRBV6-6 and TRBJ2-1; the match to TRBD2 covers 11 bases. Germline CDR1 and CDR2: MNHNY and SVGAGI (reference sequence). This CDR3 is built from 14 residues. With V trimmed by 6 bases and J by 8 bases, 6 bases remained unmatched. CDR3: CASSPLAGDHEQFF. DNA for the CDR3: TGTGCCAGCAGCCCACTAGCGGGGGATCATGAGCAGTTCTTC.

The V and J genes are TRBV11-2 and TRBJ2-7; D not resolved. The V end lost 3 bases, the J end lost 0 bases, and 6 bases lay between the germline ends. The CDR3 extends over 13 amino acids. The germline gives CDR1 SGHAT, CDR2 FQNNGV. The DNA of the CDR3 is TGTGCCAGCAGCTTTGGATACTCCTACGAGCAGTACTTC. It encodes CASSFGYSYEQYF.

As to this clone: This same CDR3 is encoded by further DNA sequences in the sample. The chain uses TRBV27 and TRBJ2-1, with D maybe TRBD2 (6 bases). There are 13 residues in the CDR3. V was shortened by 4 bases and J by 3 bases, with 7 bases between the two germline ends. Germline-derived CDR1 and CDR2 are MNHEY and SMNVEV (reference sequence). The CDR3 sequence is CASSWDFYNEQFF. The CDR3 DNA is TGTGCCAGCAGTTGGGACTTCTACAATGAGCAGTTCTTC.

The V and J genes are TRBV4-1 and TRBJ2-3; 13 bases line up with TRBD2. This CDR3 contains 14 residues. The V segment lost 6 bases and the J segment 10 bases; nucleotides outside the gene matches: 7. Germline V gene sequence: CDR1 MGHRA, CDR2 YSYEKL. The chain's CDR3 is CASRPTSGGWAQYF. Here the CDR3 DNA reads TGCGCCAGCAGGCCGACTAGCGGGGGGTGGGCGCAGTATTTT.

The chain joins TRBV5-6 to TRBJ2-5; 13 nucleotides match TRBD2. CDR1 is SGHDT and CDR2 is YYEEEE in the germline V gene. CDR3 length: 16 residues. V trimming: 1 base; J trimming: 5 bases; junction bases outside the gene matches: 5. The CDR3: CASSLKLAGGPETQYF. The CDR3 DNA follows: TGTGCCAGCAGCTTGAAACTAGCGGGGGGGCCGGAGACCCAGTACTTC.

This chain joins TRBV4-1 and TRBJ2-5, with 8 bases lining up with TRBD2. The V and J ends lost 4 bases and 1 base, in that order; junction bases with no gene match: 5. Germline V CDR1 and CDR2: MGHRA, YSYEKL. The CDR3 is 15 amino acids. DNA for the CDR3: TGCGCCAGCAGCCTAGTAGCGGGGAGCCAAGAGACCCAGTACTTC. This codes for CASSLVAGSQETQYF.

J is TRBJ1-1 and V is TRBV9; maybe TRBD1 (5 bases). The CDR3 spans 12 residues. V lost 0 bases and J lost 9, with 9 bases in between. From germline, CDR1 is SGDLS and CDR2 YYNGEE. The CDR3 DNA sequence: TGTGCCAGCAGCGTAGAGGGGACCCAAGCTTTCTTT. It translates to CASSVEGTQAFF.